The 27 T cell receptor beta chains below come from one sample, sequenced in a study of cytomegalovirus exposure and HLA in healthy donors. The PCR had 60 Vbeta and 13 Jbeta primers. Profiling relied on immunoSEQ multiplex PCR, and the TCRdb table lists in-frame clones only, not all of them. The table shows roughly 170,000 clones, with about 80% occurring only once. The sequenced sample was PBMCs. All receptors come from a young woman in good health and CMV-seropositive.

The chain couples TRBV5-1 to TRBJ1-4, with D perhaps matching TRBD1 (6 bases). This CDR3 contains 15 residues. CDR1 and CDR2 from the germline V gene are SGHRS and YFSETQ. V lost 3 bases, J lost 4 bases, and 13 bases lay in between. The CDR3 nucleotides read TGCGCCAGCAGCTCCCCGGGAGGGGGTAATGAAAAACTGTTTTTT. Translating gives CASSSPGGGNEKLFF.

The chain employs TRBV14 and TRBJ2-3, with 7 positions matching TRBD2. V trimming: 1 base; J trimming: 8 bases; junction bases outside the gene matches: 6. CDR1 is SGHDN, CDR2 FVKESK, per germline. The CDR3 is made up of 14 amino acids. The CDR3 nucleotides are TGTGCCAGCAGCCAAGCCGGCGGGGGAGGTACGCAGTATTTT. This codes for CASSQAGGGGTQYF.

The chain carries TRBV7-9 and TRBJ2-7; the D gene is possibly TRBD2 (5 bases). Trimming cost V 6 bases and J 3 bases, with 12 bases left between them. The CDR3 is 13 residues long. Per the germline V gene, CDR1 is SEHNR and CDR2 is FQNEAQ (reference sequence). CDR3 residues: CASSGELGYEQYF. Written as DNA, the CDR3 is TGTGCCAGCAGTGGGGAGTTGGGCTACGAGCAGTACTTC.

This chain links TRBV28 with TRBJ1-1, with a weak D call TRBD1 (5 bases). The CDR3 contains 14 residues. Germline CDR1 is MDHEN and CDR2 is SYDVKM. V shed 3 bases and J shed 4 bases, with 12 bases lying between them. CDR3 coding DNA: TGTGCCAGCAGTTTCGGGGGACCCTTCACTGAAGCTTTCTTT. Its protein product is CASSFGGPFTEAFF.

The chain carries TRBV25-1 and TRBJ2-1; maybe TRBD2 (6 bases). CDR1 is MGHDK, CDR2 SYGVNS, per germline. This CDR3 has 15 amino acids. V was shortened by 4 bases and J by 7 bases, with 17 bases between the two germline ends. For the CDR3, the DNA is TGTGCCAGCAGTGGGGGCGGGCTAGCGCGGAATGAGCAGTTCTTC. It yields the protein CASSGGGLARNEQFF.

CDR3 in DNA: TGTGCCATCACGGACACGGAGAATGAAAAACTGTTTTTT. Translated, it gives CAITDTENEKLFF. The V call is TRBV10-3, the J call TRBJ1-4; possible D gene TRBD1, 5 bases. CDR1 and CDR2 (germline): ENHRY, SYGVKD. The CDR3 loop spans 13 amino acids. The V and J ends lost 7 bases and 5 bases respectively, with 11 bases between them.

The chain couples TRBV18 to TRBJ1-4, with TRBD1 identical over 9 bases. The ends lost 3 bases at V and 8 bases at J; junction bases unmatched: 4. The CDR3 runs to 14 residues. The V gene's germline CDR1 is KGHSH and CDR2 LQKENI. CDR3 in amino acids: CASSPGTGREKLFF. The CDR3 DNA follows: TGTGCCAGCTCACCGGGGACAGGGAGAGAAAAACTGTTTTTT.

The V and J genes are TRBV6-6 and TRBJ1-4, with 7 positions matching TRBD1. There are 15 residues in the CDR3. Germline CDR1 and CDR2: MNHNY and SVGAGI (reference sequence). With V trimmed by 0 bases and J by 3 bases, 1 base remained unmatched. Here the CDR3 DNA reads TGTGCCAGCAGTTACTCCGGGACAGCTAATGAAAAACTGTTTTTT. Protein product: CASSYSGTANEKLFF.

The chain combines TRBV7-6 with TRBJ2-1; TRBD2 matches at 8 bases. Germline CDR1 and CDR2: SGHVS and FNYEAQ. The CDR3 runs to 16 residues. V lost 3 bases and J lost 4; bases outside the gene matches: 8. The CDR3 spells CASSLDPSGFYNEQFF. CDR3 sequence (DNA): TGTGCCAGCAGCTTGGATCCTAGCGGGTTTTACAATGAGCAGTTCTTC.

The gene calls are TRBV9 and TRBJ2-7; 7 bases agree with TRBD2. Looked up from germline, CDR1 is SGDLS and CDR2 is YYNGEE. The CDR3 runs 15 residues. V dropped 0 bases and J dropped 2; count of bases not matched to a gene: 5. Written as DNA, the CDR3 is TGTGCCAGCAGCGTAGGGGGAGGGGAAGCCTACGAGCAGTACTTC. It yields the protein CASSVGGGEAYEQYF.

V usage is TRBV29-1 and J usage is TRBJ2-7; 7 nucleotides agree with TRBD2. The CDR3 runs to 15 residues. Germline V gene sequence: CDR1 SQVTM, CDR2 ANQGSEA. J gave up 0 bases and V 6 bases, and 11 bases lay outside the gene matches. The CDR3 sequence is CSVAAGVLSSYEQYF. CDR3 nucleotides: TGCAGCGTCGCGGCGGGGGTTCTTAGCTCCTACGAGCAGTACTTC.

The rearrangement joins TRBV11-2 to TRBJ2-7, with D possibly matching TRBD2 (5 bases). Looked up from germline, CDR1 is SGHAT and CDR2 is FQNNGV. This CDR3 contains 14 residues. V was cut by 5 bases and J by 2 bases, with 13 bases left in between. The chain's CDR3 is CASSTVVGAYEQYF. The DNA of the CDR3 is TGTGCCAGCAGCACGGTGGTGGGAGCCTACGAGCAGTACTTC.

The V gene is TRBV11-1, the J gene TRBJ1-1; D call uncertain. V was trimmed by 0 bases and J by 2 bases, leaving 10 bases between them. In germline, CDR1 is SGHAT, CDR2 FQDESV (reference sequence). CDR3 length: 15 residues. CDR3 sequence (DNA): TGTGCCAGCAGCTTAGCTAGCGGGAGAAACACTGAAGCTTTCTTT. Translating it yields CASSLASGRNTEAFF.

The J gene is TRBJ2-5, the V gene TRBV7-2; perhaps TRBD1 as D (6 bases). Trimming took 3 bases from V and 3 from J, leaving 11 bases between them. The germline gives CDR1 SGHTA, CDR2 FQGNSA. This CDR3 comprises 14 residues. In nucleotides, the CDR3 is TGTGCCAGCAGCTTCGGGTCAGGGGAAGAGACCCAGTACTTC. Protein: CASSFGSGEETQYF.

This chain's CDR3 is CASSGGRAQETQYF. The DNA of the CDR3 is TGCGCCAGCAGCGGCGGGAGGGCCCAAGAGACCCAGTACTTC. The chain couples TRBV5-1 to TRBJ2-5; TRBD2 aligns across 9 bases. The length of the CDR3 is 14 residues. The V gene end was trimmed by 4 bases and the J gene end by 1 base; junction bases not matched to a gene: 2. Germline CDR1 is SGHRS and CDR2 is YFSETQ.

The CDR3 is CASSPDRGSYNEQFF. In DNA, the CDR3 is TGTGCCAGCAGTCCAGACAGGGGCTCCTACAATGAGCAGTTCTTC. V and J are TRBV27 and TRBJ2-1; 8 nucleotides line up with TRBD1. Trimming removed 5 bases from V and 0 bases from J; junction bases left unmatched: 3. CDR1 and CDR2 from the germline V gene are MNHEY and SMNVEV (reference sequence). This CDR3 spans 15 amino acids.

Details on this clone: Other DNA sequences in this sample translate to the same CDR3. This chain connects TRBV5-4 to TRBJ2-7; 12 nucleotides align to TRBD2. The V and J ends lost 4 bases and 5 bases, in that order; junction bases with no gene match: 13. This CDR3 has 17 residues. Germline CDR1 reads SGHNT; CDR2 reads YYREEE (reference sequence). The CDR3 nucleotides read TGTGCCAGCAGCACTGGGACTAGCGGGTGGAAGCAGCACGAGCAGTACTTC. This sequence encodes CASSTGTSGWKQHEQYF.

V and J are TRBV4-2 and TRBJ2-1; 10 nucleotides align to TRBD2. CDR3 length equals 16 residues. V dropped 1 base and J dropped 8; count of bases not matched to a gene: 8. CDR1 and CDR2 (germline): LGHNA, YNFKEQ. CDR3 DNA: TGTGCCAGCAGCCAAGTCGGGACTAGCGATTCGGATGAGCAGTTCTTC. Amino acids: CASSQVGTSDSDEQFF.

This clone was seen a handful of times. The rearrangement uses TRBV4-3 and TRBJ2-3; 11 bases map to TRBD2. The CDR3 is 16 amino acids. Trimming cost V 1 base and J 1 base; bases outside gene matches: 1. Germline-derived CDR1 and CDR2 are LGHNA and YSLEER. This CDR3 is CASSQVLAGGTDTQYF. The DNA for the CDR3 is TGCGCCAGCAGCCAAGTACTAGCGGGGGGCACAGATACGCAGTATTTT.

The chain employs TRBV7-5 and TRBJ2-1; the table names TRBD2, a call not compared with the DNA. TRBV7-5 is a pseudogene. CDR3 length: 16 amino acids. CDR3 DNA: TGTGTCAGAAGCTTAGGACCGACTAACTCCTACAATGAGCAGTTCTTC. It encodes CVRSLGPTNSYNEQFF.

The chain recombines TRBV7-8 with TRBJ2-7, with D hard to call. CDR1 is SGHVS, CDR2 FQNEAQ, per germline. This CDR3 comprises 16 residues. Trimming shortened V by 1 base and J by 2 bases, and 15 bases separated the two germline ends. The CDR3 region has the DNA TGTGCCAGCAGCTTAGAGCGTGGCGCCCGCCCCTACGAGCAGTACTTC. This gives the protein CASSLERGARPYEQYF.

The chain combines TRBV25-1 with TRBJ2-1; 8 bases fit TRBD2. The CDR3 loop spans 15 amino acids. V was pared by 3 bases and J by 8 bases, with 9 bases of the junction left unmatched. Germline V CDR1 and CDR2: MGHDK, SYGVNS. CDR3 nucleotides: TGTGCCAGCAGTGAGGTTTTAGCGGGAAATGATGAGCAGTTCTTC. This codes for CASSEVLAGNDEQFF.

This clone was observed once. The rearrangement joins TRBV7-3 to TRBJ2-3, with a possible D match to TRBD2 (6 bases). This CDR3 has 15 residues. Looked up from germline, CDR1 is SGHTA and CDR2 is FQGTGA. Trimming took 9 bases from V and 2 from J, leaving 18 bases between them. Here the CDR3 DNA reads TGTGCCAGATGGGTACGGGGGACCTTCACAGATACGCAGTATTTT. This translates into CARWVRGTFTDTQYF.

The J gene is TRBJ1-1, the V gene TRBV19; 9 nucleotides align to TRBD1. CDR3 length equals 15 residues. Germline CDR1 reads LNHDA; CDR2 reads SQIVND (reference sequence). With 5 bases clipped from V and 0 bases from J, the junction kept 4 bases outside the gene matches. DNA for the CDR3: TGTGCCAGTAGTCTTTGGACAGGGGTGAACACTGAAGCTTTCTTT. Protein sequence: CASSLWTGVNTEAFF.

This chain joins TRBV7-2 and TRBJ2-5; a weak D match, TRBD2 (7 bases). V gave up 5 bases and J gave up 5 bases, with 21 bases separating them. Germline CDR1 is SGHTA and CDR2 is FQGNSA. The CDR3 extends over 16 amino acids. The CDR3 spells CASSGGRGRSGETQYF. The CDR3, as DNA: TGTGCCAGCAGCGGAGGGCGGGGGCGGTCAGGGGAGACCCAGTACTTC.

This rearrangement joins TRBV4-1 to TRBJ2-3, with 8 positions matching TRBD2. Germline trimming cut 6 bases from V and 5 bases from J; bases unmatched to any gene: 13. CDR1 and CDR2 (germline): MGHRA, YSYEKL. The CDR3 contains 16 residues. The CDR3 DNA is TGCGCCAGCAGTCCAGGGTCGGGAGGGCGGGTAGATACGCAGTATTTT. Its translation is CASSPGSGGRVDTQYF.

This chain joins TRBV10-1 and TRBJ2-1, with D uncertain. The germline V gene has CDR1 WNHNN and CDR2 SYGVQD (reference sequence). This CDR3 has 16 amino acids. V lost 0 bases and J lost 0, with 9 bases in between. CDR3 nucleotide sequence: TGCGCCAGCAGTGAGTCGACTCCGAGCTCCTACAATGAGCAGTTCTTC. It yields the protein CASSESTPSSYNEQFF.